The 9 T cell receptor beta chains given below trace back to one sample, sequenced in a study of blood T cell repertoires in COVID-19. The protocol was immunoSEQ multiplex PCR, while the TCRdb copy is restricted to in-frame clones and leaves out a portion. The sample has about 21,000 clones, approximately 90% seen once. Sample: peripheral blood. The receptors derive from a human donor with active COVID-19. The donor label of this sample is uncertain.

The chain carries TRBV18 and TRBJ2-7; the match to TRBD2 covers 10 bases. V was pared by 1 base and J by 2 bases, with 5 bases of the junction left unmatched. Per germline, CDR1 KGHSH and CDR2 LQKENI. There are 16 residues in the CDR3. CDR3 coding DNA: TGTGCCAGCTCACCACTCGAGCGGGAGGGCACCTACGAGCAGTACTTC. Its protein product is CASSPLEREGTYEQYF.

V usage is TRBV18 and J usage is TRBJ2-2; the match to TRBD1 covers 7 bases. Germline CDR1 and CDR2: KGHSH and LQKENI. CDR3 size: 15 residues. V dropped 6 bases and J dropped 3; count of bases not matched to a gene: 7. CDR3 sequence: CASSPLQGYTGELFF. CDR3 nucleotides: TGTGCCAGCTCCCCGTTACAGGGGTACACCGGGGAGCTGTTTTTT.

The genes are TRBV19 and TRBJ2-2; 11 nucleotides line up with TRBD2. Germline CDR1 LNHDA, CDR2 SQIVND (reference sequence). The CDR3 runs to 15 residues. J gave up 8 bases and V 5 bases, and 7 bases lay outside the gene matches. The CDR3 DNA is TGTGCCAGTAGTGCAAGACTAGCGGGAAGGGGGGAGCTGTTTTTT. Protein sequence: CASSARLAGRGELFF.

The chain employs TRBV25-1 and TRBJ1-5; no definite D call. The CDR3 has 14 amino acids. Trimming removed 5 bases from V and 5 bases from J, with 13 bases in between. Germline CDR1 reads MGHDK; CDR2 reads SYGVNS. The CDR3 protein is CASSPLSDYQPQHF. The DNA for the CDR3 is TGTGCCAGCAGTCCCCTAAGCGACTATCAGCCCCAGCATTTT.

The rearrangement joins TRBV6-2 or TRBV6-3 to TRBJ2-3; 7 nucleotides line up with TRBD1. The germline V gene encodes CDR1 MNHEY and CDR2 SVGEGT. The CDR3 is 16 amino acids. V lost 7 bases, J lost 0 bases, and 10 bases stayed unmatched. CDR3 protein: CASTPRYRGSTDTQYF. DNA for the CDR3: TGTGCCAGCACCCCCCGATACAGGGGAAGCACAGATACGCAGTATTTT.

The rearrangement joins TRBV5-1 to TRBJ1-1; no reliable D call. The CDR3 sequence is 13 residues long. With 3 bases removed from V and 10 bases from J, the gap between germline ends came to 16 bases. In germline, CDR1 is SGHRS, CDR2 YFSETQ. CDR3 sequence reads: CASSSDWSWVAFF. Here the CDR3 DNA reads TGCGCCAGCAGCTCAGACTGGAGCTGGGTAGCTTTCTTT.

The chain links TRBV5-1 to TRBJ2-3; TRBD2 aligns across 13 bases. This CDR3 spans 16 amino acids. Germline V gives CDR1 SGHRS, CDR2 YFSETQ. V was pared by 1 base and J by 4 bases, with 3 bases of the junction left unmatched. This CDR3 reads CASSLMGTSGADTQYF. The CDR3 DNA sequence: TGCGCCAGCAGCTTGATGGGGACTAGCGGGGCAGATACGCAGTATTTT.

The CDR3 DNA is TGTGCCAGCAGTCGGCGGGAGGTTAAAGATACGCAGTATTTT. This codes for CASSRREVKDTQYF. This chain links TRBV5-4 with TRBJ2-3; 8 positions match TRBD2. Looked up from germline, CDR1 is SGHNT and CDR2 is YYREEE (reference sequence). This CDR3 is 14 amino acids long. V gave up 5 bases and J gave up 5 bases; unmatched junction bases: 7.

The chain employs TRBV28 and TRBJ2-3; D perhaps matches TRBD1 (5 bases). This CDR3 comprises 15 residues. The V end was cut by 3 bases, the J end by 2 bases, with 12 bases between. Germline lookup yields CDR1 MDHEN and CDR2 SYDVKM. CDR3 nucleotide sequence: TGTGCCAGCAGTTTCCCAGGGTTGTACACAGATACGCAGTATTTT. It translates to CASSFPGLYTDTQYF.